This TCR beta chain originates from a study of shared clonotypes between healthy human individuals. Trimming removed 3 bases from V and 6 bases from J, with 15 bases in between. The germline V gene has CDR1 LNHDA and CDR2 SQIVND (reference sequence). The CDR3 contains 15 residues. Notes on the study in general: Clonotype sharing across several donors was observed for roughly 5% of naive CD4 clonotypes.

To note about this clone: Its antigen is as yet unknown.

The method was immunoSEQ multiplex PCR; TCRdb's version includes in-frame clones alone and lacks a portion of them. The table includes under 150,000 clones, about two thirds detected once. The clonotype comes from a woman aged 25 to 39 in good health. Sequencing used memory CD8+ T cells sorted from blood. The subset was: CD45RO+ cells pooled with CCR7-negative TemRA cells. The J gene is TRBJ1-5, the V gene TRBV19; the D gene is possibly TRBD1 (5 bases). The CDR3 DNA is TGTGCCAGTAGTATCGGCAGGGCTGGGGGTCAGCCCCAGCATTTT. Protein sequence: CASSIGRAGGQPQHF.